Shown below are 9 T cell receptor beta chains from a single sample sequenced in a study of blood T cell repertoires in COVID-19. The method was immunoSEQ multiplex PCR; TCRdb's version includes in-frame clones alone and lacks a portion of them. Among some 190,000 clones listed, 75% to 90% were seen once. The sequenced material came from peripheral blood. These receptors came from a man between 60 and 75 years old with acute or convalescent COVID-19.

The rearrangement joins TRBV29-1 to TRBJ2-5; a weak D match, TRBD1 (5 bases). CDR3 length: 15 amino acids. V lost 2 bases, J lost 0 bases, and 13 bases lay in between. Germline V lookup: CDR1 SQVTM, CDR2 ANQGSEA. The CDR3: CSVELAGPDQETQYF. In DNA, the CDR3 is TGCAGCGTTGAATTGGCAGGGCCTGACCAAGAGACCCAGTACTTC.

This clone is a singleton in its sample. This same CDR3 is encoded by further DNA sequences in the sample. V and J are TRBV21-1 and TRBJ2-1; TRBD1, as called in the table, went unchecked against the DNA. TRBV21-1 is a pseudogene segment. CDR3 length equals 15 residues. In DNA form, the CDR3 reads TGTGCCAGCAGCAGGCGACAGGGGGCAGATAATGAGCAGTTCTTC. Encoded protein: CASSRRQGADNEQFF.

CDR3 nucleotide sequence: TGTGCCAGCAGCCCACTAGCGGGAGTTGGTGAGCAGTTCTTC. This encodes CASSPLAGVGEQFF. J is TRBJ2-1 and V is TRBV7-3; TRBD2 matches at 11 bases. J was trimmed by 9 bases and V by 5 bases; bases with no gene match: 6. From germline, CDR1 is SGHTA and CDR2 FQGTGA. There are 14 residues in the CDR3.

This chain uses TRBV19 with TRBJ2-7; 7 bases agree with TRBD2. Trimming removed 11 bases from V and 0 bases from J; junction bases left unmatched: 10. The CDR3 sequence is 14 residues long. The germline CDR1 and CDR2 sequences are LNHDA and SQIVND (reference sequence). CDR3 loop: CAGPRGGISYEQYF. CDR3 in DNA: TGTGCCGGGCCGCGGGGAGGGATCTCCTACGAGCAGTACTTC.

This chain links TRBV18 with TRBJ1-2; D ambiguous. Trimming pared 3 bases from V and 8 bases from J, leaving 19 bases between. Germline V CDR1 and CDR2: KGHSH, LQKENI. The CDR3 sequence is 15 residues long. CDR3 region: CASSPSRVPGEGYTF. The CDR3 DNA is TGTGCCAGCTCACCGTCTAGAGTTCCCGGAGAGGGCTACACCTTC.

V gene TRBV7-2 combines with J gene TRBJ2-3, with TRBD2 matching over 9 bases. CDR3 length equals 16 residues. Germline values: CDR1 SGHTA, CDR2 FQGNSA. Trimming took 5 bases from V and 0 from J; bases not matched to a gene: 6. The CDR3 region has the DNA TGTGCCAGCAGCGCACGACTAGCGGAAAGCACAGATACGCAGTATTTT. Its protein product is CASSARLAESTDTQYF.

CDR3 loop: CASSPNTGSQTGELFF. The CDR3 DNA reads as TGCGCCAGCAGCCCGAACACCGGGTCCCAAACCGGGGAGCTGTTTTTT. The chain has TRBV5-1 and TRBJ2-2, with D unclear. This CDR3 has 16 residues. V gave up 4 bases and J gave up 5 bases, with 18 bases separating them. Germline values: CDR1 SGHRS, CDR2 YFSETQ.

This sequence joins TRBV28 and TRBJ2-4, with D possibly TRBD1 on 5 matching bases. The CDR3 contains 14 residues. The V gene lost 5 bases and the J gene lost 2 bases, with 10 bases spanning the gap. Germline values: CDR1 MDHEN, CDR2 SYDVKM. CDR3 in amino acids: CASSPLGPKNIQYF. The CDR3 bases are TGTGCCAGCAGTCCCCTGGGGCCCAAAAACATTCAGTACTTC.

The chain joins TRBV28 to TRBJ1-1; D is unresolved. V lost 7 bases to trimming and J lost 4 bases, with 10 bases between them. There are 12 residues in the CDR3. CDR1 and CDR2 (germline): MDHEN, SYDVKM. The CDR3 spells CASNPRGTEAFF. The CDR3, as DNA: TGTGCCAGCAACCCCCGGGGCACTGAAGCTTTCTTT.